A single sample gave rise to the 3 T cell receptor beta chains below, sequenced in a study of shared clonotypes between healthy human individuals. Repertoires were generated with immunoSEQ multiplex PCR, while TCRdb's copy carries only in-frame clones and drops some. There are millions of clones in the sample; 95% occur only once, and 0.1% to 0.15% lies in the top ten. The sequencing sample was made of naive CD4+ T cells sorted from blood. Subset defined: CD45RA+ positively selected. The receptors derive from a man in his late teens or twenties in good health.

The genes are TRBV5-6 and TRBJ1-2; D gene unclear. V was clipped by 2 bases and J by 2 bases, with 16 bases between them. Germline-derived CDR1 and CDR2 are SGHDT and YYEEEE. CDR3 length: 16 residues. CDR3 DNA sequence: TGTGCCAGCAGCTTATCCGGGCAGGCCCACAACTATGGCTACACCTTC. Its protein product is CASSLSGQAHNYGYTF.

This chain links TRBV10-2 with TRBJ2-3; no firm D call. Germline V lookup: CDR1 WSHSY, CDR2 SAAADI. This CDR3 spans 15 amino acids. V gave up 8 bases and J gave up 1 base, with 16 bases separating them. CDR3 residues: CASLAWSDGTDTQYF. The CDR3 nucleotides read TGCGCCAGCCTCGCATGGTCGGACGGCACAGATACGCAGTATTTT.

The chain uses TRBV11-2 and TRBJ1-1, with 7 bases that match TRBD1. This CDR3 has 16 residues. V shed 2 bases, J shed 3 bases, and the junction held 9 bases outside the gene matches. Germline V gives CDR1 SGHAT, CDR2 FQNNGV. CDR3: CASSLHKGAKYTEAFF. DNA of the CDR3: TGTGCCAGCAGCTTACATAAGGGGGCAAAGTACACTGAAGCTTTCTTT.